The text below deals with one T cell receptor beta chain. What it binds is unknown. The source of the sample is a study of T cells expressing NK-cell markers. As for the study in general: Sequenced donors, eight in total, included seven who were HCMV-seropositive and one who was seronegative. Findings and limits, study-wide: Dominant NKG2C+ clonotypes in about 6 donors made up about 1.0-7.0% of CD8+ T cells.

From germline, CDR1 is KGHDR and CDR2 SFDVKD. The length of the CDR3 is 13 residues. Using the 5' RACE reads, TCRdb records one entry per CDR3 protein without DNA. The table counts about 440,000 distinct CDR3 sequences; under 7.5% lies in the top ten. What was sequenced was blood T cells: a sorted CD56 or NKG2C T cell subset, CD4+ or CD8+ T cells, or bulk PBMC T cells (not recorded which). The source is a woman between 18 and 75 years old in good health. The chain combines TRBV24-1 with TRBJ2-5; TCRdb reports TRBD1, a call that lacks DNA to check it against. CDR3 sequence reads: CATTATGQETQYF.